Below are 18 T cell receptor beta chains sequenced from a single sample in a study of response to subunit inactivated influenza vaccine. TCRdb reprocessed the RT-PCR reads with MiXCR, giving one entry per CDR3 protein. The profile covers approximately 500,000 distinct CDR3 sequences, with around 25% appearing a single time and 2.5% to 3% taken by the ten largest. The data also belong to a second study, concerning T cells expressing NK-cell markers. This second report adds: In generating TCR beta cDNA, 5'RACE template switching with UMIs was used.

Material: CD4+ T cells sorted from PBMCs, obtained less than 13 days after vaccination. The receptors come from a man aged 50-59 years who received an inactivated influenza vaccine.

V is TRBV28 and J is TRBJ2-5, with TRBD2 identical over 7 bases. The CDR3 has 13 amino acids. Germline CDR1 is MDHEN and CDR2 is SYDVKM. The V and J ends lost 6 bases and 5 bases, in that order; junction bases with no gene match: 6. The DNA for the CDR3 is TGTGCCAGCAGACTAGCGCACCCCGAGACCCAGTACTTC. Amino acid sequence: CASRLAHPETQYF.

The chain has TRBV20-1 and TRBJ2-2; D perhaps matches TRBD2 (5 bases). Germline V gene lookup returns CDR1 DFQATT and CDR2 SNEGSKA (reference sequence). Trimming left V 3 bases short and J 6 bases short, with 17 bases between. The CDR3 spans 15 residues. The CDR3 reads CSARATSRLSGELFF. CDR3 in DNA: TGCAGTGCTAGGGCAACTAGTAGGTTATCCGGGGAGCTGTTTTTT.

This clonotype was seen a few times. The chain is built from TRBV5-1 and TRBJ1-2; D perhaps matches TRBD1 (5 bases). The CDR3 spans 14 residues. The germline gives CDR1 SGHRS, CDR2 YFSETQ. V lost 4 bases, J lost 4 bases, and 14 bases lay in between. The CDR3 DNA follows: TGCGCCAGCAGCCTGGAGGGACTTCGCTATGGCTACACCTTC. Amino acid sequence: CASSLEGLRYGYTF.

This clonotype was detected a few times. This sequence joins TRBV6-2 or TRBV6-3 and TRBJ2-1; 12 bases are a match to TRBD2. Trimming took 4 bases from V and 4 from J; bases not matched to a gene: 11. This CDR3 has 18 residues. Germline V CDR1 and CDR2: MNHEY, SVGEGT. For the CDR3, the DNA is TGTGCCAGCAGTTCAGGACTAGCGGGGCTTCATGAGTACAATGAGCAGTTCTTC. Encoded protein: CASSSGLAGLHEYNEQFF.

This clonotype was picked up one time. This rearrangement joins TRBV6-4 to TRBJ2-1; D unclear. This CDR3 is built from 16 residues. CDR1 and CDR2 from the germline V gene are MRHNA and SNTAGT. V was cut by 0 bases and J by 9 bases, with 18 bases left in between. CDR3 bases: TGTGCCAGCAGTGACTCGTTTGGTGGTAGGGTTGGTGAGCAGTTCTTC. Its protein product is CASSDSFGGRVGEQFF.

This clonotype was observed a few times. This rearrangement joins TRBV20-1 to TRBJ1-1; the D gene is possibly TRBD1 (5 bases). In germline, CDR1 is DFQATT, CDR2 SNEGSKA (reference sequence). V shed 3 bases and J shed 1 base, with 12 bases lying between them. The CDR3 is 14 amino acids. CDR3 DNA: TGCAGTGCTAGGCGATCTGGGGGGAACACTGAAGCTTTCTTT. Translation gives CSARRSGGNTEAFF.

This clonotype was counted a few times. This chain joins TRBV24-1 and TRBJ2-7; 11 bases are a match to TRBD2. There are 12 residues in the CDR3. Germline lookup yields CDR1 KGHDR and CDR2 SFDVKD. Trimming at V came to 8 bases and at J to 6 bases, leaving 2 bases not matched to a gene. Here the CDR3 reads CATKGTSGEQYF. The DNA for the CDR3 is TGTGCCACCAAAGGGACTAGCGGCGAGCAGTACTTC.

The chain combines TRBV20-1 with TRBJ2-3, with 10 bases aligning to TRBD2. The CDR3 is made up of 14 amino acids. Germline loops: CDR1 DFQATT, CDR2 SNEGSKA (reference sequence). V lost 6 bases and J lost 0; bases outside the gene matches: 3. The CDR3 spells CSAGLAASTDTQYF. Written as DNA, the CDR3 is TGCAGTGCCGGACTAGCGGCTAGCACAGATACGCAGTATTTT.

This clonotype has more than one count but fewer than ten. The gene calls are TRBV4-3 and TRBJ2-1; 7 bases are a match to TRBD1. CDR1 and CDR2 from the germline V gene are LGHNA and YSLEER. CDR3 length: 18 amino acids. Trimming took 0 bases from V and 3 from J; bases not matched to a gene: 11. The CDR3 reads CASSQDSSWDSHYNEQFF. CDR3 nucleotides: TGCGCCAGCAGCCAAGACTCGTCCTGGGACAGTCACTACAATGAGCAGTTCTTC.

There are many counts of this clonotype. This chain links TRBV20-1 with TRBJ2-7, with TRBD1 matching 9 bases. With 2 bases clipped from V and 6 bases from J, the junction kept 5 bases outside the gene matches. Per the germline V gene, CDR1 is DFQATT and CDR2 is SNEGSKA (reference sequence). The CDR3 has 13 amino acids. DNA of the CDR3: TGCAGTGCTAGACCTCCGACAGGGGGCGAGCAGTACTTC. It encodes CSARPPTGGEQYF.

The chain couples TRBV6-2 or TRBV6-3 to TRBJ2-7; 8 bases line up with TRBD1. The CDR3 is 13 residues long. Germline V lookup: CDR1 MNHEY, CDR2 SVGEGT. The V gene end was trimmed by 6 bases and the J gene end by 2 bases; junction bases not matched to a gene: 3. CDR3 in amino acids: CASSSRGPYEQYF. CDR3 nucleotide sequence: TGTGCCAGCAGCAGCAGGGGGCCCTACGAGCAGTACTTC.

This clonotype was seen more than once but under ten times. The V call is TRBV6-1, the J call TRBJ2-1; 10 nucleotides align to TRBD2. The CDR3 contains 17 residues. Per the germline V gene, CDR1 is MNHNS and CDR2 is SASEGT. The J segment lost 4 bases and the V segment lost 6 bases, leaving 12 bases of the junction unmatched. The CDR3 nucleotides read TGTGCCAGCAGCCGGAACGGAGCTAGCGGGGGTTACAATGAGCAGTTCTTC. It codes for CASSRNGASGGYNEQFF.

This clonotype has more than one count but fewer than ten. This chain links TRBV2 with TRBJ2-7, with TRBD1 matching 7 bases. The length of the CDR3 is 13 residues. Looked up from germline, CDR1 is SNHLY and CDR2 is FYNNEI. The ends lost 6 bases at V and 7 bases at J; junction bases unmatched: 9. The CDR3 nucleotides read TGTGCCAGCAGCTCAAACAGGGGATGGGAGCAGTACTTC. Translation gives CASSSNRGWEQYF.

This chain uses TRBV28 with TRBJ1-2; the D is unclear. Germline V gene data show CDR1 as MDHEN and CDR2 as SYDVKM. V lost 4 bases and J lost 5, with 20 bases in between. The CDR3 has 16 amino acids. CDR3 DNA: TGTGCCAGCAGTTCCAGCCGCCGGGAGCGGAAATATGGCTACACCTTC. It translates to CASSSSRRERKYGYTF.

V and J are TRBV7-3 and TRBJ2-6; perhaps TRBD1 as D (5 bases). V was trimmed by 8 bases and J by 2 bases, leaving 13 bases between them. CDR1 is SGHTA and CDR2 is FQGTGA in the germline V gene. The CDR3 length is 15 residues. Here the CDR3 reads CASSKGFPGANVLTF. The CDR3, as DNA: TGTGCCAGCTCCAAGGGGTTTCCTGGGGCCAACGTCCTGACTTTC.

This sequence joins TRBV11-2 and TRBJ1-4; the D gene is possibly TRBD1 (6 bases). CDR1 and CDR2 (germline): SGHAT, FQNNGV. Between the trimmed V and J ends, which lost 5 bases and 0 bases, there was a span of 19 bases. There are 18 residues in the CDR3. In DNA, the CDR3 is TGTGCCAGCAGCCTTACGGACAGCACCTTTTCAACTAATGAAAAACTGTTTTTT. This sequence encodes CASSLTDSTFSTNEKLFF.

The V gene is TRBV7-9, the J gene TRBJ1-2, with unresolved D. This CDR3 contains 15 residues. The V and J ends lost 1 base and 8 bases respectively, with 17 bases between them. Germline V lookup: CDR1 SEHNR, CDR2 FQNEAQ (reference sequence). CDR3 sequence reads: CASSLETRSGGGYTF. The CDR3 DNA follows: TGTGCCAGCAGCTTAGAAACCAGATCGGGAGGAGGCTACACCTTC.

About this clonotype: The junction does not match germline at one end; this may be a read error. CDR3 DNA sequence: TGTGCCAGCAGTTCCGGGACTAGCGGGAACAATGGGCAGTTCTTC. This codes for CASSSGTSGNNGQFF. J is TRBJ2-1 and V is TRBV27; TRBD2 matches at 13 bases. CDR1 and CDR2 (germline): MNHEY, SMNVEV (reference sequence). There are 15 residues in the CDR3.